A selection of T cell receptor beta chains follows, all from one sample in a study of cytomegalovirus exposure and HLA in healthy donors. The repertoire was sequenced with immunoSEQ multiplex PCR; TCRdb's copy has only in-frame clones and lacks some. This sample has 100,000 to 120,000 clones; more than 60% occur once, and the top ten carry about 8.3%. The sample comprised PBMCs. These TCRs come from a woman in her 40s in good health and CMV-seropositive. Each CDR3 is given without its conserved first and last residue.

v_call: TRBV2
j_call: TRBJ1-2
cdr3_aa: ASRKGTDGGYT

v_call: TRBV28
j_call: TRBJ2-6
cdr3_aa: ASSPETVSGANVLT

v_call: TRBV5-1
j_call: TRBJ2-7
cdr3_aa: ASSAGYEQY

v_call: TRBV19
j_call: TRBJ2-1
cdr3_aa: ASSPYAGGGSYNEQF

v_call: TRBV27
j_call: TRBJ1-2
cdr3_aa: ASSLSGAYGYT

v_call: TRBV28
j_call: TRBJ2-1
cdr3_aa: ASSFGGSGGRYNEQF

v_call: TRBV19
j_call: TRBJ2-7
cdr3_aa: ASSLTESSYEQY

v_call: TRBV29-1
j_call: TRBJ1-2
cdr3_aa: SVRHSLGQGKNYGYT

v_call: TRBV5-1
j_call: TRBJ2-7
cdr3_aa: ASSIGKQWRDEQY

v_call: TRBV5-1
j_call: TRBJ2-5
cdr3_aa: ASSFLQIQETQY

v_call: TRBV7-2
j_call: TRBJ2-2
cdr3_aa: ASSLERAAGELF

v_call: TRBV27
j_call: TRBJ2-7
cdr3_aa: ASTWGSGGSEQY

v_call: TRBV6-5
j_call: TRBJ2-7
cdr3_aa: ASEDRGFYEQY

v_call: TRBV9
j_call: TRBJ1-2
cdr3_aa: ASSSLSVPYGYT

v_call: TRBV21-1
j_call: TRBJ1-1
cdr3_aa: ASSNGTGQEPEAF

v_call: TRBV5-8
j_call: TRBJ2-2
cdr3_aa: ASIVDRVNTGELF

v_call: TRBV21-1
j_call: TRBJ1-3
cdr3_aa: ASSRAGGQFSGNTIY

v_call: TRBV7-2
j_call: TRBJ2-7
cdr3_aa: ASSKGRGRTYEQY

v_call: TRBV7-2
j_call: TRBJ2-5
cdr3_aa: ASSTHPPGGKTQY

v_call: TRBV7-7
j_call: TRBJ2-7
cdr3_aa: ASSRGQTVSQDGILYEQY

v_call: TRBV19
j_call: TRBJ1-1
cdr3_aa: ASSISGGAPRAF

v_call: TRBV18
j_call: TRBJ2-5
cdr3_aa: ASTELLAVQETQY

v_call: TRBV28
j_call: TRBJ2-7
cdr3_aa: ASSLILAGDLSYEQY

v_call: TRBV10-3
j_call: TRBJ1-6
cdr3_aa: AISDRGGDNSPLH

v_call: TRBV7-2
j_call: TRBJ1-1
cdr3_aa: ASSFRGDNTEAF

v_call: TRBV28
j_call: TRBJ2-7
cdr3_aa: ASSFTPRLTPPYEQY

v_call: TRBV28
j_call: .
cdr3_aa: ASSFEEWGEQY

v_call: TRBV28
j_call: TRBJ1-4
cdr3_aa: ASRPPRTTNEKLF